These 9 T cell receptor beta chains came from one sample sequenced in a study of long-term antiretroviral therapy in people with HIV (dated by TCRdb to the early 2020s). The immunoSEQ hsTCRB v3.0 assay was used at survey level resolution to sequence the TRB variable region. Drawn from immuneACCESS, this table holds only the in-frame rearrangements with V and J called that TCRdb kept. Clones are partly lost; checked studies trace under half to an unresolved V gene and leave the rest unexplained. The sample table holds more than 20,000 clones, of which approximately 86% were seen once. Clones ranked in the top ten supply roughly 3.9% of the sample. Source: unsorted PBMCs, taken around 4 years after starting antiretroviral therapy. The receptor source for this set is a man aged 18 to 35 with HIV.

The CDR3 DNA sequence: TGCGCCAGCAGCTCGCCGGGGGTCGGGGCTTTCTTT. Encoded protein: CASSSPGVGAFF. The genes are TRBV5-1 and TRBJ1-1; weak D call: TRBD1 (5 bases). V shed 3 bases and J shed 11 bases, with 14 bases lying between them. The CDR3 covers 12 residues. Germline V gene data show CDR1 as SGHRS and CDR2 as YFSETQ.

This clone was counted a single time. The rearrangement joins TRBV27 to TRBJ2-4, with D maybe TRBD2 (5 bases). V was cut by 0 bases and J by 4 bases, with 13 bases left in between. The CDR3 is made up of 16 amino acids. CDR1 is MNHEY and CDR2 is SMNVEV in the germline V gene (reference sequence). Here the CDR3 DNA reads TGTGCCAGCAGTTTATCCTTCGAGGGAGTGAAAAACATTCAGTACTTC. It yields the protein CASSLSFEGVKNIQYF.

The V and J genes are TRBV6-6 and TRBJ1-3, with 7 bases fitting TRBD1. Germline CDR1 reads MNHNY; CDR2 reads SVGAGI (reference sequence). The CDR3 runs to 15 residues. V was clipped by 7 bases and J by 2 bases; unmatched bases: 8. CDR3 in amino acids: CASTPNQGAGNTIYF. CDR3 nucleotide sequence: TGTGCCAGCACACCTAACCAGGGGGCTGGAAACACCATATATTTT.

V and J are TRBV6-6 and TRBJ2-1; D might be TRBD1 or TRBD2, each matching 5 bases. The V and J ends lost 6 bases and 0 bases respectively, with 15 bases between them. CDR3 length equals 16 residues. In germline, CDR1 is MNHNY, CDR2 SVGAGI (reference sequence). Written as DNA, the CDR3 is TGTGCCAGCAGCCTAACAGTTGGGGGCTCCTACAATGAGCAGTTCTTC. Translating gives CASSLTVGGSYNEQFF.

In its sample, this clone was seen once. The chain recombines TRBV6-5 with TRBJ2-2; D might be TRBD1 (5 bases). There are 15 residues in the CDR3. Germline V gives CDR1 MNHEY, CDR2 SVGAGI. V was trimmed by 6 bases and J by 3 bases, leaving 14 bases between them. CDR3 nucleotide sequence: TGTGCCAGCAGGGAGCCGAAGGGGCACACCGGGGAGCTGTTTTTT. Translation: CASREPKGHTGELFF.

The gene calls are TRBV7-9 and TRBJ1-4; D call uncertain. Looked up from germline, CDR1 is SEHNR and CDR2 is FQNEAQ (reference sequence). The CDR3 consists of 12 residues. Trimming took off 3 bases at V and 7 bases at J, with 6 bases between the two ends. The CDR3 nucleotides read TGTGCCAGCAGCTTGTACACTGAAAAACTGTTTTTT. This encodes CASSLYTEKLFF.

The rearrangement joins TRBV6-5 to TRBJ2-7; D ambiguous. Trimming removed 5 bases from V and 4 bases from J, with 6 bases in between. Germline lookup yields CDR1 MNHEY and CDR2 SVGAGI. The CDR3 loop spans 11 amino acids. CDR3 DNA sequence: TGTGCCAGCAGTGATGGGTACGAGCAGTACTTC. Translating gives CASSDGYEQYF.

This clone has just a few counts. V usage is TRBV5-6 and J usage is TRBJ1-6, with D hard to call. V was pared by 0 bases and J by 8 bases, with 15 bases between. Germline V lookup: CDR1 SGHDT, CDR2 YYEEEE. The CDR3 extends over 16 amino acids. CDR3 in DNA: TGTGCCAGCAGCTTGGGACCTCCTTTAAGAGATTCACCCCTCCACTTT. Amino acids: CASSLGPPLRDSPLHF.

The rearrangement links TRBV28 to TRBJ1-4; D is possibly TRBD1 (5 bases). The CDR3 consists of 14 residues. Germline V gene lookup returns CDR1 MDHEN and CDR2 SYDVKM. Deletions cut 8 bases from V and 4 bases from J, with 14 bases between. Written as DNA, the CDR3 is TGTGCCAGCTCGTCGACGGGGCATAATGAAAAACTGTTTTTT. Amino acid sequence: CASSSTGHNEKLFF. The full variable domain, its missing parts supplied by reference TRBV28 and TRBJ1-4, is DVKVTQSSRYLVKRTGEKVFLECVQDMDHENMFWYRQDPGLGLRLIYFSYDVKMKEKGDIPEGYSVSREKKERFSLILESASTNQTSMYLCASSSTGHNEKLFFGSGTQLSVL.